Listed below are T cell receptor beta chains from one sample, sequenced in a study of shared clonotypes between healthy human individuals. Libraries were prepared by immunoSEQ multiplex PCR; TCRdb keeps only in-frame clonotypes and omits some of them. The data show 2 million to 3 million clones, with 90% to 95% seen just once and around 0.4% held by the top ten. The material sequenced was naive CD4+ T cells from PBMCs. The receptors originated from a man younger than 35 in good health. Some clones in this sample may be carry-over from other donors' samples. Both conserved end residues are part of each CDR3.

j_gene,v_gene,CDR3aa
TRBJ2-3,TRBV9,CASSPRGSTDTQYF
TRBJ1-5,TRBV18,CASSPLGQGGNQPQHF
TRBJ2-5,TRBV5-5,CASSPGGAKETQYF
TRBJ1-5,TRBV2,CASSEAPTGGQPQHF
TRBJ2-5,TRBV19,CASSMRQAGETQYF
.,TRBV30,CAWSGGLDRSYEQYF
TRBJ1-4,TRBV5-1,CASSLVSGANEKLFF
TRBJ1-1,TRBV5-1,CASSLVGGAAEAFF
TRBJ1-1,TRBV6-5,CASSYQPLVNTEAFF
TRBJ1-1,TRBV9,CASSVDREYTEAFF
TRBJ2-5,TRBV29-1,CSVGPQETQYF
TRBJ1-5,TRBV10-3,CAIRGQGANQPQHF
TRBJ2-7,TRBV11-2,CASSLVGAGNYEQYF
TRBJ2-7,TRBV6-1,CATGLRYEQYF
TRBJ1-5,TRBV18,CASSPGQDSNQPQHF
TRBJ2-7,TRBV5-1,CASSLAGTSGEQYF
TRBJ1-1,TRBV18,CASSPQNTEAFF
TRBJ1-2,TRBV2,CASSEWGEGYTF
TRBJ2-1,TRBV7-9,CAINLGTGGHNEQFF
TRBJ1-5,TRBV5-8,CASSLRGREGNQPQHF
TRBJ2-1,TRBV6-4,CASRLAASYNEQFF
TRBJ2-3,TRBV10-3,CAISDPDTQYF
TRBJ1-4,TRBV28,CASSPIHRVRNEKLFF
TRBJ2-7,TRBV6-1,CASSETPHGRAGYEQYF
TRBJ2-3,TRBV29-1,CSVDRLGEGADTQYF
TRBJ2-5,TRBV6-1,CASSEQDYQTAQYF
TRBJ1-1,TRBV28,CASSNAKGTEAFF
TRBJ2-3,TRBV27,CASSLLRGRNTQYF
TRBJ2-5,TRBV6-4,CASSDQGGKTQYF
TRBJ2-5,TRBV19,CASSIREETQYF
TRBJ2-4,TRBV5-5,CASSFAGGIQYF
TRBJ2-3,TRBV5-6,CASSLDDWGSTDTQYF
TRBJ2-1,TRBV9,CASSAGTSAWEQFF
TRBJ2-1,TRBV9,CASSLAGGLYNEQFF
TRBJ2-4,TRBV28,CASRGLPRDQYF
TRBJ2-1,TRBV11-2,CASSLRIRGDRFF
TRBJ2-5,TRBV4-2,CASSQDNRGTGKARETQYF
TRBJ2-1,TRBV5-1,CASSLRPGGSYNEQFF
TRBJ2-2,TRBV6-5,CASSYSIARGTGELFF
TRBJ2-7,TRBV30,CAWSRLRGEQYF
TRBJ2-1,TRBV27,CASRQGRIEQFF
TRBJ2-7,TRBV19,CASSIGTSGLSYEQYF
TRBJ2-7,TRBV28,CASSPRDEQYF
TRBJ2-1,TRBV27,CASSSWGADNEQFF
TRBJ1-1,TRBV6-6,CASRDRARSNTEAFF
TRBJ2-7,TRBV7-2,CASSETGDRYEQYF
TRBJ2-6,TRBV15,CATSRVGVAGGLGANVLTF
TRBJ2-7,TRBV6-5,CASSFGTGGKYEQYF
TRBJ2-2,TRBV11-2,CASSPLWDTGELFF
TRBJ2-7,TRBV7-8,CASSLDTTTSGYEQYF
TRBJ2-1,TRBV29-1,CSVGTGGNEQFF
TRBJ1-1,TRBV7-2,CASSPLTGVAEAFF
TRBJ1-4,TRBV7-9,CASSISQGTNEKLFF
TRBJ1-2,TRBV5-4,CASSLVAGGYGYTF